The next 10 T cell receptor beta chains were all read from a single sample in a study of cytomegalovirus exposure and HLA in healthy donors. PCR involved 60 Vbeta and 13 Jbeta primers. Measured with immunoSEQ multiplex PCR; TCRdb has only the in-frame clones, and not every one. Recorded for this sample: around 130,000 clones. The sample was PBMCs. All receptors derive from a woman in her thirties or forties in good health and CMV-seronegative.

The rearrangement uses TRBV13 and TRBJ1-2; D gene unclear. CDR3 length: 12 amino acids. From germline, CDR1 is PRHDT and CDR2 FYEKMQ (reference sequence). V was shortened by 2 bases and J by 8 bases, with 9 bases between the two germline ends. The CDR3 bases are TGTGCCAGCAGCTTATCTGACGGGGGCTACACCTTC. Protein product: CASSLSDGGYTF.

V gene TRBV6-5 combines with J gene TRBJ1-2; 11 bases are a match to TRBD1. The germline CDR1 and CDR2 sequences are MNHEY and SVGAGI. This CDR3 spans 13 amino acids. Unmatched junction bases numbered 5, after V lost 8 bases and J lost 6 bases. Here the CDR3 reads CASHRTGGHGYTF. The CDR3 DNA reads as TGTGCCAGCCATCGGACAGGGGGCCATGGCTACACCTTC.

V is TRBV19 and J is TRBJ1-6; TRBD1 is a possible D gene (5 bases). CDR3 length: 12 amino acids. Deletions cut 6 bases from V and 10 bases from J, with 10 bases between. Germline V gives CDR1 LNHDA, CDR2 SQIVND (reference sequence). The CDR3 sequence: CASRAGQSPLHF. The DNA of the CDR3 is TGTGCCAGTAGGGCGGGGCAATCACCCCTCCACTTT.

Comment on this clone: At one of its ends the junction is not consistent with the germline gene, which may arise from a read error. This chain joins TRBV7-7 and TRBJ1-4; D is unresolved. CDR1 and CDR2 (germline): SSHAT, FNYEAQ (reference sequence). This CDR3 region has 15 residues. DNA of the CDR3: TGTGCTAGCAGCCTAAGTCAAACGTCTTTTGAAAAACTGTTTTTT. This gives the protein CASSLSQTSFEKLFF.

The rearrangement uses TRBV4-3 and TRBJ1-4, with D unclear. CDR3 length: 15 residues. Germline CDR1 is LGHNA and CDR2 is YSLEER. Trimming removed 3 bases from V and 8 bases from J, with 16 bases in between. Written as DNA, the CDR3 is TGCGCCAGCAGCCAGACCGGCGGGGTTGGGGAAAAACTGTTTTTT. Amino acids: CASSQTGGVGEKLFF.

This sequence joins TRBV7-2 and TRBJ1-2; 11 bases fit TRBD1. Germline CDR1 SGHTA, CDR2 FQGNSA. Trimming removed 4 bases from V and 4 bases from J; junction bases left unmatched: 8. The CDR3 sequence is 16 residues long. The DNA for the CDR3 is TGTGCCAGCAGCTCCTGGACAGGGGGCCAACGCTATGGCTACACCTTC. Its protein product is CASSSWTGGQRYGYTF.

J is TRBJ1-5 and V is TRBV28; D is possibly TRBD1 (6 bases). With 3 bases removed from V and 6 bases from J, the gap between germline ends came to 15 bases. Germline loops: CDR1 MDHEN, CDR2 SYDVKM. The CDR3 is 15 amino acids. The CDR3 loop reads CASSFGAGAGQPQHF. DNA of the CDR3: TGTGCCAGCAGTTTTGGGGCGGGGGCGGGTCAGCCCCAGCATTTT. The full variable domain, rest sourced from reference TRBV28 and TRBJ1-5, is DVKVTQSSRYLVKRTGEKVFLECVQDMDHENMFWYRQDPGLGLRLIYFSYDVKMKEKGDIPEGYSVSREKKERFSLILESASTNQTSMYLCASSFGAGAGQPQHFGDGTRLSIL.

The rearrangement joins TRBV11-2 to TRBJ1-1; 9 nucleotides align to TRBD1. This CDR3 spans 16 amino acids. Trimming at V came to 4 bases and at J to 5 bases, leaving 11 bases not matched to a gene. CDR1 is SGHAT and CDR2 is FQNNGV in the germline V gene. CDR3 nucleotide sequence: TGTGCCAGCAGCTCGGACCTGGGACAGGGATGGACTGAAGCTTTCTTT. This encodes CASSSDLGQGWTEAFF.

The chain has TRBV5-1 and TRBJ2-5; TRBD2 might be the D (6 bases). Trimming took 3 bases from V and 2 from J, leaving 14 bases between them. Germline CDR1 is SGHRS and CDR2 is YFSETQ. The CDR3 runs 15 residues. CDR3 sequence (DNA): TGCGCCAGCAGCTGGACTGATGGGGGGCAAGAGACCCAGTACTTC. It yields the protein CASSWTDGGQETQYF.

This chain uses TRBV27 with TRBJ2-3, with 7 bases that match TRBD1. The CDR3 loop spans 14 amino acids. Germline values: CDR1 MNHEY, CDR2 SMNVEV (reference sequence). V lost 3 bases and J lost 6; bases outside the gene matches: 6. The CDR3 here is CASSFHGQADTQYF. In DNA, the CDR3 is TGTGCCAGCAGTTTTCATGGACAGGCCGATACGCAGTATTTT.